Listed below are T cell receptor beta chains from one sample, sequenced in a study of human T cells and chemical hapten exposure. In TCRdb, the RACE reads were re-called with MiXCR into one record per CDR3 protein. The sample lists about 65,000 distinct CDR3 sequences, approximately 6.5% occurring once. The sample consisted of whole blood. Every receptor here comes from a female donor in good health. Some clones in this sample may be carry-over from other donors' samples. Both conserved end residues are part of each CDR3.

TRBV29-1	TRBJ2-2	CSVGAMSGELFF
TRBV6-5	TRBJ1-1	CASSNLPNTEAFF
TRBV9	TRBJ2-7	CASSAGGSRYEQYF
TRBV20-1	TRBJ2-7	CSADTGARYEQYF
TRBV3-1	TRBJ2-5	CASSQDEGQGQETQYF
TRBV20-1	TRBJ1-5	CSAGHDSNQPQHF
TRBV4-3	TRBJ2-3	CASSRGGTDTQYF
TRBV25-1	TRBJ2-7	CASSEENRRKRCYEQYF
TRBV18	TRBJ2-7	CASSPGGQRLYEQYF
TRBV29-1	TRBJ1-2	CSANDRVDYGYTF
TRBV19	TRBJ1-2	CASSSQGSSVYGYTF
TRBV12-3/TRBV12-4	TRBJ2-7	CASSSLDEQYF
TRBV5-1	TRBJ2-5	CASSDGQGDQETQYF
TRBV7-2	TRBJ2-3	CASSLVAGGPVDTQYF
TRBV7-2	TRBJ2-3	CASSPLVAGTDTQYF
TRBV11-2	TRBJ2-3	CASSYGTIGLSDTQYF
TRBV5-1	TRBJ1-6	CASSLVHAGPNSPLHF
TRBV12-3/TRBV12-4	TRBJ1-5	CASSLQGWDQPQHF
TRBV6-2/TRBV6-3	TRBJ2-7	CASSLFGPGPGHEQYF
TRBV29-1	TRBJ2-1	CSVGDYLSSEQFF
TRBV29-1	TRBJ2-3	CSGRGPELAGTDTQYF
TRBV11-2	TRBJ2-1	CASSLGTYNEQFF
TRBV4-3	TRBJ1-5	CASSQDTGARNQPQHF